These T cell receptor beta chains were read from a single sample in a study of T cell clonotyping in hematopoietic cell transplantation. The assay was immunoSEQ multiplex PCR, and TCRdb's table has in-frame clones only and misses some. Seen here are 9,500 to 12,000 clones, nearly 90% observed once, and the top ten hold about a sixth. Sequences were derived from PBMCs, sampled 100 days after allogeneic stem cell transplant. These receptors were collected from a female patient in her sixties who had an allogeneic stem cell transplant from an unrelated donor, so the T cells may come from the graft donor. Some clones in this sample may be carry-over from other donors' samples. CDR3s include the opening cysteine and the closing phenylalanine or tryptophan. Each record gives: V gene, D gene, clone size, J gene, CDR3 protein, CDR3 DNA. A D gene is named only where the DNA matches it firmly. Clone size is stated in some rows and not others, as once, few, many or a class when expanded.

>TRBV11-2|-|once|TRBJ2-7
CASSLGPGDREQYF
TGTGCCAGCAGCTTAGGTCCAGGGGACCGCGAGCAGTACTTC
>TRBV11-2|TRBD1|-|TRBJ2-3
CASSLTWDRQTSTDTQYF
TGTGCCAGCAGCTTAACCTGGGACAGGCAGACTAGCACAGATACGCAGTATTTT
>TRBV28|-|-|TRBJ2-6
CASSLSASGANVLTF
TGTGCCAGCAGTTTAAGCGCGTCTGGGGCCAACGTCCTGACTTTC
>TRBV25-1|-|-|TRBJ1-2
CASSDTQETGYTF
TGTGCCAGCAGTGATACCCAGGAGACTGGCTACACCTTC
>TRBV9|-|-|TRBJ2-4
CASSVKGEPKNIQYF
TGTGCCAGCAGCGTAAAGGGGGAGCCCAAAAACATTCAGTACTTC
>TRBV5-1|-|-|TRBJ1-1
CASSGGQLNTEAFF
TGCGCCAGCAGCGGGGGACAACTGAACACTGAAGCTTTCTTT
>TRBV27|-|once|TRBJ2-7
CASSFGGGEQYF
TGTGCCAGCAGTTTTGGCGGTGGGGAGCAGTACTTC
>TRBV6-5|-|-|TRBJ1-1
CASSDMDGRTIAFF
TGTGCCAGCAGTGACATGGATGGTCGGACGATTGCTTTCTTT
>TRBV6-5|-|few|TRBJ2-3
CASSRKEGDTQYF
TGTGCCAGCAGTAGGAAGGAAGGAGATACGCAGTATTTT
>TRBV5-4|TRBD2|-|TRBJ2-7
CASSLTSGSGEQYF
TGTGCCAGCAGCTTGACTAGCGGGAGTGGAGAGCAGTACTTC
>TRBV4-1|TRBD2|-|TRBJ2-1
CASSPLGLAVNEQFF
TGCGCCAGCAGCCCCTTAGGACTAGCGGTCAATGAGCAGTTCTTC
>TRBV25-1|-|-|TRBJ2-3
CASSGGNTDTQYF
TGTGCCAGCAGTGGAGGGAACACAGATACGCAGTATTTT
>TRBV20-1|-|-|TRBJ2-7
CSARDGYEQYF
TGCAGTGCTAGAGACGGTTACGAGCAGTACTTC
>TRBV6-5|-|-|TRBJ2-3
CASSYWAGTDTQYF
TGTGCCAGCAGTTACTGGGCAGGCACAGATACGCAGTATTTT
>TRBV27|TRBD2|-|TRBJ2-1
CASSSLAGGGDEQFF
TGTGCCAGCAGTTCACTAGCGGGAGGCGGGGATGAGCAGTTCTTC
>TRBV27|TRBD1|-|TRBJ2-1
CASSPRDSSYNEQFF
TGTGCCAGCAGTCCCCGGGACAGCTCCTACAATGAGCAGTTCTTC
>TRBV7-2|-|-|TRBJ1-2
CASSLRPRTNYGYTF
TGTGCCAGCAGCTTACGACCGAGGACTAACTATGGCTACACCTTC
>TRBV30|TRBD1|-|TRBJ2-7
CASTLPAGGRYEQYF
TGTGCCTCTACATTACCGGCAGGGGGCAGGTACGAGCAGTACTTC
>TRBV28|-|once|TRBJ2-7
CASSPPQQGIYEQYF
TGTGCCAGCAGCCCTCCCCAACAGGGAATCTACGAGCAGTACTTC
>TRBV9|-|-|TRBJ1-2
CASSPEGVPWYGYTF
TGTGCCAGCAGCCCAGAGGGCGTACCGTGGTATGGCTACACCTTC
>TRBV11-2|-|-|TRBJ2-1
CASSPGRRGPQFF
TGTGCCAGCAGCCCGGGACGCCGGGGGCCTCAGTTCTTC
>TRBV19|-|-|TRBJ1-3
CASRVAGDGASGNTIYF
TGTGCCAGTAGAGTAGCCGGGGACGGAGCCTCTGGAAACACCATATATTTT
>TRBV5-8|TRBD1|once|TRBJ1-1
CASTRQGPGTEAFF
TGTGCCAGCACCAGACAGGGGCCGGGCACTGAAGCTTTCTTT
>TRBV28|TRBD2|-|TRBJ2-1
CASSPFGGGRSNEQFF
TGTGCCAGCAGTCCCTTTGGCGGGGGGCGATCCAATGAGCAGTTCTTC
>TRBV6-4|TRBD2|-|TRBJ2-7
CASSDEGSGSRYYEQYF
TGTGCCAGCAGTGACGAGGGTAGCGGGAGTCGTTACTACGAGCAGTACTTC
>TRBV2|-|-|TRBJ2-7
CASREKTGGLYEQYF
TGTGCCAGCAGGGAAAAGACAGGAGGGTTGTACGAGCAGTACTTC
>TRBV6-5|-|-|TRBJ1-2
CASSYSFELSYGYTF
TGTGCCAGCAGTTACTCCTTCGAATTATCTTATGGCTACACCTTC
>TRBV30|-|-|TRBJ1-1
CAWYLNTEAFF
TGTGCCTGGTACCTGAACACTGAAGCTTTCTTT
>TRBV6-6|-|-|TRBJ1-5
CASSYGDNQPQHF
TGTGCCAGCAGTTATGGGGACAATCAGCCCCAGCATTTT
>TRBV19|-|-|TRBJ2-7
CASSPDTYPYEQYF
TGTGCCAGTAGTCCCGACACATATCCCTACGAGCAGTACTTC
>TRBV9|-|-|TRBJ2-3
CASSVSSSVTDTQYF
TGTGCCAGCAGCGTATCCTCGAGTGTTACAGATACGCAGTATTTT
>TRBV18|-|once|TRBJ1-5
CASSPQGNSQPQHF
TGTGCCAGCTCACCCCAGGGGAACAGTCAGCCCCAGCATTTT
>TRBV4-3|-|-|TRBJ2-7
CASSQGRGSSEQYF
TGCGCCAGCAGCCAAGGCAGGGGATCGAGCGAGCAGTACTTC
>TRBV27|TRBD2|-|TRBJ2-3
CASSISGSRADTQYF
TGTGCCAGCAGTATTAGCGGGAGTCGTGCAGATACGCAGTATTTT
>TRBV9|-|-|TRBJ1-2
CASSVDKQGFNYGYTF
TGTGCCAGCAGCGTAGACAAACAGGGATTTAACTATGGCTACACCTTC
>TRBV11-3|-|-|TRBJ2-2
CASRAGQGTTGELFF
TGTGCCAGCAGGGCCGGGCAGGGGACCACCGGGGAGCTGTTTTTT
>TRBV29-1|TRBD1|-|TRBJ1-2
CSVHPTGTDGYTF
TGCAGCGTCCACCCGACAGGGACGGATGGCTACACCTTC
>TRBV19|-|-|TRBJ2-7
CASSVGRTSSYEQYF
TGTGCCAGTAGTGTGGGACGGACGAGCTCCTACGAGCAGTACTTC
>TRBV19|-|-|TRBJ1-1
CASSIGTGNTEAFF
TGTGCCAGTAGTATCGGGACGGGGAACACTGAAGCTTTCTTT
>TRBV7-9|-|-|TRBJ2-7
CASRTGYEQYF
TGTGCCAGCAGAACCGGATACGAGCAGTACTTC
>TRBV5-5|-|large|TRBJ2-1
CASSLGGGNAYNEQFF
TGTGCCAGCAGCTTGGGAGGCGGTAATGCCTACAATGAGCAGTTCTTC
>TRBV2|-|-|TRBJ2-7
CASMDLPAYEQYF
TGTGCCAGCATGGATCTCCCAGCCTACGAGCAGTACTTC
>TRBV7-2|-|-|TRBJ2-1
CASSRRGGGNNEQFF
TGTGCCAGCAGCCGTCGGGGCGGGGGCAACAATGAGCAGTTCTTC
>TRBV6-5|TRBD1|-|TRBJ2-7
CASSYSPGQGVYEQYF
TGTGCCAGCAGTTACTCTCCGGGACAGGGGGTTTACGAGCAGTACTTC
>TRBV2|TRBD2|-|TRBJ2-2
CASRPAGLAGGGLFF
TGTGCCAGCAGACCCGCTGGACTAGCGGGAGGAGGGCTGTTTTTT
>TRBV6-4|TRBD1|-|TRBJ1-5
CASSAGQGAPPYSNQPQHF
TGTGCCAGCAGTGCGGGACAGGGGGCTCCCCCTTATAGCAATCAGCCCCAGCATTTT
>TRBV7-2|TRBD2|-|TRBJ2-2
CASSRPGGGLAGVPGELFF
TGTGCCAGCAGCAGGCCCGGGGGCGGGCTAGCGGGAGTCCCCGGGGAGCTGTTTTTT
>TRBV7-2|-|-|TRBJ1-2
CASSSDGSRLGGYTF
TGTGCCAGCAGCTCAGACGGGAGTCGGTTGGGTGGCTACACCTTC